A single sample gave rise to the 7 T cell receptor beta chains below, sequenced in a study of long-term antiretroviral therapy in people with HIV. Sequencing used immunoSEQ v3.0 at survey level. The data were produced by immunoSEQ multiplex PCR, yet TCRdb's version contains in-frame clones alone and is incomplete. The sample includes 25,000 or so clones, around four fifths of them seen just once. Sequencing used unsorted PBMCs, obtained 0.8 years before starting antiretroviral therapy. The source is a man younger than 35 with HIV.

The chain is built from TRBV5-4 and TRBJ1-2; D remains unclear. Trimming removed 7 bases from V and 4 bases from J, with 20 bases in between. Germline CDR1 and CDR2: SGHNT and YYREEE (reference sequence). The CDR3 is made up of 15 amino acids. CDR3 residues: CASGWSPGKTYGYTF. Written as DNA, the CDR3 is TGTGCCAGCGGCTGGAGCCCAGGAAAGACCTATGGCTACACCTTC.

CDR3 nucleotides: TGTGCCAGCAGCTTACACAGGGATAAGAACACTGAAGCTTTCTTT. Translated, it gives CASSLHRDKNTEAFF. The chain carries TRBV13 and TRBJ1-1; TRBD1 is a possible D gene (6 bases). The germline V gene encodes CDR1 PRHDT and CDR2 FYEKMQ (reference sequence). V lost 2 bases and J lost 1, with 11 bases in between. This CDR3 has 15 residues.

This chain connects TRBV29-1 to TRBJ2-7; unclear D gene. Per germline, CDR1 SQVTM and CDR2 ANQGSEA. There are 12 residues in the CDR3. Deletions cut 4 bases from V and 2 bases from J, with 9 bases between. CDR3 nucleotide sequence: TGCAGCGTTGTTACGGCTACCTACGAGCAGTACTTC. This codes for CSVVTATYEQYF.

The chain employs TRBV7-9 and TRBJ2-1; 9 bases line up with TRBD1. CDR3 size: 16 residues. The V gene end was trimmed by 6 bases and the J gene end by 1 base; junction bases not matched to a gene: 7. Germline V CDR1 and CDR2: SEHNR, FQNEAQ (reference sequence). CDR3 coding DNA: TGTGCCAGCAGACCACAGGGGGCTCAGTCCTACAATGAGCAGTTCTTC. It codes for CASRPQGAQSYNEQFF.

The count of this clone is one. The CDR3 sequence: CASSQEPAATGGATDTQYF. The CDR3 nucleotides are TGCGCCAGCAGCCAAGAACCCGCCGCCACAGGGGGCGCCACAGATACGCAGTATTTT. The V gene is TRBV4-1, the J gene TRBJ2-3, with 9 positions matching TRBD1. Unmatched junction bases numbered 12, after V lost 0 bases and J lost 2 bases. This CDR3 has 19 amino acids. The germline V gene has CDR1 MGHRA and CDR2 YSYEKL.

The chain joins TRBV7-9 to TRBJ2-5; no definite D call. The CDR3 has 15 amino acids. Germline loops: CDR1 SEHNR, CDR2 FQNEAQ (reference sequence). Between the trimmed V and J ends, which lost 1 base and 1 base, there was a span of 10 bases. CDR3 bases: TGTGCCAGCAGCTTAGGACCGCAACCCCAAGAGACCCAGTACTTC. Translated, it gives CASSLGPQPQETQYF.

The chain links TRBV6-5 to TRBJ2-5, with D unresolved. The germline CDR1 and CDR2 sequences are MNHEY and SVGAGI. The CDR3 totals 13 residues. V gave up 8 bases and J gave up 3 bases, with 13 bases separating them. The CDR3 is CASWGVVEETQYF. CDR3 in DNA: TGTGCCAGCTGGGGTGTTGTTGAAGAGACCCAGTACTTC.